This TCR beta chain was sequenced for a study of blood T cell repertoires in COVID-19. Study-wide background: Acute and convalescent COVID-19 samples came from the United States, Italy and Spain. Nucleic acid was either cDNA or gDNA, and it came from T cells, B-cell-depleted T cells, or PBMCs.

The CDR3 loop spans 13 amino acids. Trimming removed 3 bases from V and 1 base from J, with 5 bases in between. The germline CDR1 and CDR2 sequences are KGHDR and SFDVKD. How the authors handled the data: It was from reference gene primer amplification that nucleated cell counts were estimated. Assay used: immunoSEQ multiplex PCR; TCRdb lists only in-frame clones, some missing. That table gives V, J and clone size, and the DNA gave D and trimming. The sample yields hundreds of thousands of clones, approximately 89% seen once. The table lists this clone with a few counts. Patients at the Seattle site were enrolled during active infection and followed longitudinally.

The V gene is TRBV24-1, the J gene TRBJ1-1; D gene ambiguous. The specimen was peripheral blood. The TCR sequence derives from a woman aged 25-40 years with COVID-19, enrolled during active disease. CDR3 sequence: CATSDNGNTEAFF. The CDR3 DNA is TGTGCCACCAGTGATAACGGGAACACTGAAGCTTTCTTT.